What follows are 5 T cell receptor beta chains derived from one specimen sequenced in a study of cytomegalovirus exposure and HLA in healthy donors. Researchers ran the PCR with 60 Vbeta and 13 Jbeta primers. Sequencing used immunoSEQ multiplex PCR; TCRdb keeps in-frame clones, though not all of them. The sample records 150,000 or so clones, 80% being singletons. What was sequenced was PBMCs. Receptors originate from a man under 40 in good health and CMV-seronegative.

This rearrangement joins TRBV5-1 to TRBJ2-7; 11 bases agree with TRBD2. Germline trimming cut 5 bases from V and 0 bases from J; bases unmatched to any gene: 7. CDR3 length: 16 residues. CDR1 is SGHRS and CDR2 is YFSETQ in the germline V gene. The chain's CDR3 is CASRFTGTSGSYEQYF. CDR3 DNA: TGCGCCAGCAGATTCACCGGGACTAGCGGCTCCTACGAGCAGTACTTC.

About this clone: The junction and the germline gene differ at one end; a read error may be behind it. The chain links TRBV7-9 to TRBJ2-1, with 8 nucleotides matching TRBD1. Per the germline V gene, CDR1 is SEHNR and CDR2 is FQNEAQ (reference sequence). This CDR3 region has 15 residues. The CDR3, as DNA: TGTTCCAGCAGCTTGGGACAGGAGTCTTACAATGAGCAGTTCTTC. Translation: CSSSLGQESYNEQFF.

The rearrangement joins TRBV5-6 to TRBJ1-5; 9 nucleotides align to TRBD1. This CDR3 is 15 amino acids long. Unmatched junction bases numbered 6, after V lost 4 bases and J lost 4 bases. Germline V lookup: CDR1 SGHDT, CDR2 YYEEEE. As DNA, the CDR3 is TGTGCCAGCAGCACCGACAGGGGGTCAAATCAGCCCCAGCATTTT. Residues: CASSTDRGSNQPQHF. The complete variable domain, with remaining parts taken from reference TRBV5-6 and TRBJ1-5, reads DAGVTQSPTHLIKTRGQQVTLRCSPKSGHDTVSWYQQALGQGPQFIFQYYEEEERQRGNFPDRFSGHQFPNYSSELNVNALLLGDSALYLCASSTDRGSNQPQHFGDGTRLSIL.

CDR3 nucleotides: TGTGCCAGCAGACCAGGGGGGATCCGGGACATCTTCTACGAGCAGTACTTC. Amino acids: CASRPGGIRDIFYEQYF. The rearrangement joins TRBV5-6 to TRBJ2-7; weak D call: TRBD1 (7 bases). This CDR3 has 17 amino acids. The V gene lost 5 bases and the J gene lost 3 bases, with 24 bases spanning the gap. Germline V gene sequence: CDR1 SGHDT, CDR2 YYEEEE.

CDR3 nucleotides: TGTGCCAGCAGCTCCTCGGGCGGGGGGGGAACCGGGGAGCTGTTTTTT. This encodes CASSSSGGGGTGELFF. The chain is built from TRBV11-2 and TRBJ2-2, with TRBD2 matching 9 bases. Germline CDR1 is SGHAT and CDR2 is FQNNGV. Unmatched junction bases numbered 8, after V lost 4 bases and J lost 5 bases. CDR3 length equals 16 residues.